What follows are 14 T cell receptor beta chains derived from one specimen sequenced in a study of technical replicates of blood from a handful of donors. The repertoire was sequenced with immunoSEQ multiplex PCR; TCRdb's copy has only in-frame clones and lacks some. Altogether about 94,000 clones are present, about 95% being singletons, with the ten largest covering roughly 0.2%. The material sequenced was T cells isolated from PBMCs. Receptor source: a human donor in good health.

This chain links TRBV7-6 with TRBJ1-1, with a weak D call TRBD1 (6 bases). The V end lost 4 bases, the J end lost 6 bases, and 21 bases lay between the germline ends. The CDR3 has 16 residues. Germline V gene lookup returns CDR1 SGHVS and CDR2 FNYEAQ. CDR3 sequence (DNA): TGTGCCAGCAGCTCCATCATACAGGGACGTTTCGCTGAAGCTTTCTTT. Protein product: CASSSIIQGRFAEAFF.

The chain has TRBV4-1 and TRBJ1-4; no clear D gene. CDR3 length equals 16 residues. Trimming removed 0 bases from V and 2 bases from J, with 10 bases in between. Germline V CDR1 and CDR2: MGHRA, YSYEKL. This chain's CDR3 is CASSQDPRPTNEKLFF. The CDR3 bases are TGCGCCAGCAGCCAAGATCCTAGGCCCACTAATGAAAAACTGTTTTTT.

This clone occurred once. The chain combines TRBV19 with TRBJ2-5; TRBD2 aligns across 11 bases. V dropped 5 bases and J dropped 3; count of bases not matched to a gene: 11. The CDR3 length is 17 residues. Germline V gene data show CDR1 as LNHDA and CDR2 as SQIVND (reference sequence). The CDR3 bases are TGTGCCAGTAGTCCGCGACACCTTAGCGGGGGGGAAGAGACCCAGTACTTC. Encoded protein: CASSPRHLSGGEETQYF.

To note about this clone: A junction end diverges from the germline sequence, so it may reflect a read error. The chain combines TRBV6-5 with TRBJ1-1; D uncertain. The length of the CDR3 is 13 residues. Germline values: CDR1 MNHEY, CDR2 SVGAGI. The CDR3 here is CAGSHPRGTEAFF. The CDR3 coding sequence is TGTGCCGGCAGTCACCCACGGGGCACTGAAGCTTTCTTT.

The genes are TRBV2 and TRBJ2-1, with 14 bases identical to TRBD2. CDR1 SNHLY and CDR2 FYNNEI come from the germline V gene. The CDR3 contains 14 residues. Germline trimming cut 8 bases from V and 4 bases from J; bases unmatched to any gene: 1. CDR3 bases: TGTGCCAGCCGACTAGCGGGAGGGTACAATGAGCAGTTCTTC. It translates to CASRLAGGYNEQFF. Supplemented by reference TRBV2 and TRBJ2-1, the full variable domain reads EPEVTQTPSHQVTQMGQEVILRCVPISNHLYFYWYRQILGQKVEFLVSFYNNEISEKSEIFDDQFSVERPDGSNFTLKIRSTKLEDSAMYFCASRLAGGYNEQFFGPGTRLTVL.

The chain employs TRBV9 and TRBJ2-1, with 9 bases matching TRBD2. The CDR3 contains 15 residues. The germline gives CDR1 SGDLS, CDR2 YYNGEE. J lost 6 bases, V lost 4 bases, and 8 bases had no gene match. In DNA form, the CDR3 reads TGTGCCAGCAGCCCTGGTCTAGCGGGAATCAATGAGCAGTTCTTC. Translating it yields CASSPGLAGINEQFF.

The chain carries TRBV7-9 and TRBJ2-3; tentatively, D is TRBD2 (5 bases). This CDR3 region has 14 residues. Germline lookup yields CDR1 SEHNR and CDR2 FQNEAQ (reference sequence). Trimming cost V 4 bases and J 3 bases, with 11 bases left between them. The CDR3 protein is CASSSGRWTDTQYF. For the CDR3, the DNA is TGTGCCAGCAGCTCGGGAAGGTGGACAGATACGCAGTATTTT.

V is TRBV7-8 and J is TRBJ2-7; D unresolved. V lost 3 bases and J lost 6, with 6 bases in between. Germline CDR1 reads SGHVS; CDR2 reads FQNEAQ. The CDR3 sequence is 11 residues long. CDR3 nucleotide sequence: TGTGCCAGCAGCTTCACTGGCGAGCAGTACTTC. Residues: CASSFTGEQYF.

The J gene is TRBJ1-1, the V gene TRBV6-5; the D gene is possibly TRBD1 (6 bases). Trimming pared 8 bases from V and 4 bases from J, leaving 20 bases between. From germline, CDR1 is MNHEY and CDR2 SVGAGI. This CDR3 has 15 amino acids. In DNA, the CDR3 is TGTGCCAGCTCCCTTAAGGGGGGGCGCGGCACTGAAGCTTTCTTT. Amino acids: CASSLKGGRGTEAFF.

The rearrangement links TRBV6-6 to TRBJ2-7, with 7 bases fitting TRBD1. The CDR3 consists of 16 residues. The V gene end was trimmed by 0 bases and the J gene end by 2 bases; junction bases not matched to a gene: 7. Germline V gene lookup returns CDR1 MNHNY and CDR2 SVGAGI (reference sequence). The CDR3 reads CASSYSWDSSTYEQYF. The CDR3 DNA follows: TGTGCCAGCAGTTACTCCTGGGACAGCTCTACCTACGAGCAGTACTTC.

The chain carries TRBV7-9 and TRBJ2-7; 8 bases are a match to TRBD2. Germline values: CDR1 SEHNR, CDR2 FQNEAQ (reference sequence). The CDR3 consists of 19 residues. The junction had 16 bases not matched to a gene; V was cut back by 1 base and J by 2 bases. In DNA form, the CDR3 reads TGTGCCAGCAGCTTAGGACGCCTAAGCGGGAGAGAAAAGACCTACGAGCAGTACTTC. It is translated as CASSLGRLSGREKTYEQYF.

This clone appeared once. The chain carries TRBV19 and TRBJ2-7; the D gene is possibly TRBD1 (6 bases). Trimming removed 1 base at V and 2 bases at J, with 12 bases between. Per the germline V gene, CDR1 is LNHDA and CDR2 is SQIVND (reference sequence). This CDR3 is 15 amino acids long. The CDR3 DNA follows: TGTGCCAGTAGTATAGCTATGGGGACACCCTACGAGCAGTACTTC. It codes for CASSIAMGTPYEQYF.

This chain joins TRBV9 and TRBJ1-4; D is undetermined. Germline lookup yields CDR1 SGDLS and CDR2 YYNGEE. The V end lost 0 bases, the J end lost 7 bases, and 10 bases lay between the germline ends. The CDR3 consists of 14 residues. DNA for the CDR3: TGTGCCAGCAGCGTAGGCGGGATGGGTGAAAAACTGTTTTTT. Protein sequence: CASSVGGMGEKLFF.

This sequence joins TRBV7-2 and TRBJ1-5, with 8 bases identical to TRBD1. The CDR3 consists of 19 residues. The germline CDR1 and CDR2 sequences are SGHTA and FQGNSA. The junction had 21 bases not matched to a gene; V was cut back by 5 bases and J by 6 bases. CDR3: CASSIRNGQGKRGGQPQHF. CDR3 nucleotide sequence: TGTGCCAGCAGCATACGAAACGGACAGGGAAAAAGGGGCGGTCAGCCCCAGCATTTT.